This T cell receptor beta chain was documented in a study of T cell clones after liver transplantation. Study as a whole: Patients counted as tolerant after at least one year off all immunosuppression, enzymes not exceeding twice normal.

The germline gives CDR1 SGHRS, CDR2 YFSETQ. V was clipped by 4 bases and J by 9 bases, with 8 bases between them. CDR3 length equals 11 residues. TCRdb keeps only in-frame clones here, not all; method: immunoSEQ multiplex PCR. The sample has over 50,000 clones, roughly 84% seen once. Study results and limitations: Post-transplant, graft-donor-reactive CD4 TCRbeta sequences in blood dropped significantly in 5 of 8 subjects. A larger donor-reactive than third-party decline suggested partial antigen-specific deletion.

Concerning this clone itself: Its specificity is unknown.

The sequence was obtained from a human donor who received a liver transplant. V usage is TRBV5-1 and J usage is TRBJ2-1, with D unresolved. The specimen comprised CD4+ T cells from blood, sampled before liver transplant. CDR3 nucleotide sequence: TGCGCCAGCAGCCTCCAGTCTGAGCAGTTCTTC. As protein: CASSLQSEQFF.